The TCR beta chain described here comes from a study of graft-versus-host responses after intestinal transplantation. About the research overall: In this cohort, recipients had multivisceral, liver-intestinal, or isolated intestinal transplants. Study conclusions and caveats: Elevated graft-versus-host to host-versus-graft clonal ratios in allografts were recorded for patients with graft-donor T cell macrochimerism.

Here immunoSEQ multiplex PCR was the method, and the copy in TCRdb shows in-frame clones only, minus some. The data show about 57,000 clones, about 90% seen once. This clone occurred once. What it recognizes is unknown. Germline V CDR1 and CDR2: SGHVS, FNYEAQ. This CDR3 has 14 amino acids. Trimming took 4 bases from V and 4 from J, leaving 10 bases between them. This clonotype was sampled from a human patient who received an intestinal transplant, so some T cells may come from the graft donor. V and J are TRBV7-6 and TRBJ2-2; D is unresolved. The specimen comprised PBMCs, sampled 26 days after transplant. The CDR3 nucleotides are TGTGCCAGCAGCTCTCGGGTGTCCACCGGGGAGCTGTTTTTT. Translation gives CASSSRVSTGELFF.